Listed below are T cell receptor beta chains from one sample, sequenced in a study of blood T cell repertoires in COVID-19. Using immunoSEQ multiplex PCR, the repertoire was profiled, and TCRdb retains in-frame clones only, with some absent. The profile shows approximately 340,000 clones, around four fifths of them singletons. The source material was peripheral blood. The receptors derive from a young man with active or convalescent COVID-19. Each CDR3 is given without its conserved first and last residue. Rows give clone size only sometimes, using once, few, many, or a class for an expanded clone.

- | TRBV7-2 | ASSNPPGETQY
- | TRBV5-5 | ASSLASSGASSYEQY
- | TRBV30 | AWNVGLGEKLF
- | TRBV4-2 | ASSQDRSSGANVLT
once | TRBV4-2 | ASSPPGQGGTGELF
- | TRBV9 | ASSAWDSSINEQF
once | TRBV14 | ASSPWASGAPKETQY
- | TRBV6-5 | ASSNWRRGNQPQH
- | TRBV28 | ASRMSGTNTDTQY
- | TRBV3-1/TRBV3-2 | ASSQESRTQF
- | TRBV7-8 | ASSLTTGTVN
- | TRBV5-4 | ASSREGQGDEKLF
- | TRBV19 | ASNGANYGYT
- | TRBV19 | ASSRVGTGGETQY
- | TRBV19 | ASSHPGAPSNQPQH
- | TRBV19 | ASSIPGLNTEAF
- | TRBV27 | ASSSLTTMNTEAF
- | TRBV29-1 | SVHRTTEAF
- | TRBV7-3 | ASSLGQGPNTEAF
- | TRBV7-9 | ASSLGAGTTGELF